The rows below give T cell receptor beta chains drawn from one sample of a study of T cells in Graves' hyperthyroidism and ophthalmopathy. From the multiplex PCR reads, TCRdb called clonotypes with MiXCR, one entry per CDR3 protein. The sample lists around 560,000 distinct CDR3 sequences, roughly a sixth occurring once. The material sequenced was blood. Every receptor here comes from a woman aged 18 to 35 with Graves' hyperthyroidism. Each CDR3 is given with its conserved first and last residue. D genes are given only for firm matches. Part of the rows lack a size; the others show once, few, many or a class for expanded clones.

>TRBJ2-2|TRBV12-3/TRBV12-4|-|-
TGTGCCAGCAGTTATGGCGACTACACCGGGGAGCTGTTTTTT
CASSYGDYTGELFF
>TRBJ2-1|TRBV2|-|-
TGTGCCAGCACCACGGACAGCCCCTACAATGAGCAGTTCTTC
CASTTDSPYNEQFF
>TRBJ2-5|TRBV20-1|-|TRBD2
TGCAGTGCCGCCAGCGAGCCGGGACTAGGAGAGACCCAGTACTTC
CSAASEPGLGETQYF
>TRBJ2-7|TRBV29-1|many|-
TGCAGCGTTGAAGATGGGCCATCCTACGAGCAGTACTTC
CSVEDGPSYEQYF
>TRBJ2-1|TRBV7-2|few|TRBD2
TGTGCCAGCAGCCCCCGGGTTGGCGGGAGAAGAGACAATGAGCAGTTCTTC
CASSPRVGGRRDNEQFF
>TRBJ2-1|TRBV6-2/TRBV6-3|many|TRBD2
TGTGCCAGCAGGGTAGCGGGATCGAATGAGCAGTTCTTC
CASRVAGSNEQFF
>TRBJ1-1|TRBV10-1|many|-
TGCGCCAGCAGTGAGTCGGGTAAGAACACTGAAGCTTTCTTT
CASSESGKNTEAFF
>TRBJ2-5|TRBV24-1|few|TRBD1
TGTGCCACCAGTGAGCCGAACAGGGGGCTTGGTGAGACCCAGTACTTC
CATSEPNRGLGETQYF
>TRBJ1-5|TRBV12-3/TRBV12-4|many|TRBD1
TGTGCCAGCACCCAGGGGCGATCGAAGGGGGCGCATCAGCCCCAGCATTTT
CASTQGRSKGAHQPQHF
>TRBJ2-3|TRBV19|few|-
TGTGCCAGTACCGCCAGAGGGGGTGGCGCAGATACGCAGTATTTT
CASTARGGGADTQYF
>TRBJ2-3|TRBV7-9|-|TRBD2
TGTACCAGCAGCCCGGGACTAGCGGGGGGACTGGCAGATACGCAGTATTTT
CTSSPGLAGGLADTQYF
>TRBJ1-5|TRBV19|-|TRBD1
TGTGCCAGTAGTATTACAGGGGAGAGCAATCAGCCCCAGCATTTT
CASSITGESNQPQHF
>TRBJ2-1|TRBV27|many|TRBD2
TGTGCCAGCAGGGGACTAGCGGGGGGGCAGGATGAGCAGTTCTTC
CASRGLAGGQDEQFF
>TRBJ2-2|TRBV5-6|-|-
TGTGCCAGCAGCTTCTACGGCAACGCGAACACCGGGGAGCTGTTTTTT
CASSFYGNANTGELFF
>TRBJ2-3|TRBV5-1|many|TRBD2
TGCGCCAGCAGCACCGGGACTAGCGGGAGAGGCGCAGATACGCAGTATTTT
CASSTGTSGRGADTQYF
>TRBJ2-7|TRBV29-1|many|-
TGCAGCGTTGAACTAGGCAGCCAGACCTCCTACGAGCAGTACTTC
CSVELGSQTSYEQYF
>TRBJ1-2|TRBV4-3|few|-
TGCGCCAGCAGCCAAACTCCGACAGCGAGGTATGGCTACACCTTC
CASSQTPTARYGYTF
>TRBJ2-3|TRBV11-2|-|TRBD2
TGTGCCAGCATGTGGCGGGGGGTCGTAGATACGCAGTATTTT
CASMWRGVVDTQYF
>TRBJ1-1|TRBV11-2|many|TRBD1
TGTGCCAGCAGCCAGGGGGACAGGATGAACACTGAAGCTTTCTTT
CASSQGDRMNTEAFF
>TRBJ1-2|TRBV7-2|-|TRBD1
TGTGCCAGCAGCGCCCGACAGGGGGCCGGGAACTATGGCTACACCTTC
CASSARQGAGNYGYTF
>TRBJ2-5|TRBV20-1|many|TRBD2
TGCAGTGCTAGACCCCTCGGGGGGGGGAGCCCCCAAGAGACCCAGTACTTC
CSARPLGGGSPQETQYF
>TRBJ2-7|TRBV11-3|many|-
TGTGCCAGCAGCAATGACGGTTACTACGAGCAGTACTTC
CASSNDGYYEQYF
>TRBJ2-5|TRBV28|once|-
TGTGCCAGCCTAAGAACAGGGCTGGAGACCCAGTACTTC
CASLRTGLETQYF
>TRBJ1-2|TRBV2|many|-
TGTGCCAGCAGAGTGACTGTAGTGGATGGCTACACCTTC
CASRVTVVDGYTF
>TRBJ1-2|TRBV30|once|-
TGTGCCTGGAGGGATCTATTTTATGGCTACACCTTC
CAWRDLFYGYTF
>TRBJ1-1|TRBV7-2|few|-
TGTGCCAGCAGCTTAGACGTCATGTGGGGCGGGACTGAAGCTTTCTTT
CASSLDVMWGGTEAFF
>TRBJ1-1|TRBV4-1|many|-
TGCGCCAGCAGCCAAGAAATTGGGGGTGTTGGCACTGAAGCTTTCTTT
CASSQEIGGVGTEAFF
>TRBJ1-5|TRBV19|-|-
TGTGCCAGTAGGGACACCCTAAATCAGCCCCAGCATTTT
CASRDTLNQPQHF
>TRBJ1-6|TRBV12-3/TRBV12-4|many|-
TGTGCCAGCAGTTTCGACTTTAATTCACCCCTCCACTTT
CASSFDFNSPLHF
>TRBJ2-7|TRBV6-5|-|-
TGTGCCAGCAGTTACTCTGACTCGGGGACCGAGCAGTACTTC
CASSYSDSGTEQYF
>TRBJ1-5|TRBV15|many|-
TGTGCCACCAGCAGAGATGAGACAGTTTATCAGCCCCAGCATTTT
CATSRDETVYQPQHF
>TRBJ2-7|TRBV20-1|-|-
TGCAGTGCTACGTTCATCCGAAGCTCCTACGAGCGGTACTTC
CSATFIRSSYERYF
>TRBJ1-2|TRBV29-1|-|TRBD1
TGCAGCGTTAGGACAGGGGACGGCTACACCTTC
CSVRTGDGYTF
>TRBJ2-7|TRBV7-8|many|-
TGTGCCAGCACCCCGCGGGCAGGCTCCTACGAGCAGTACTTC
CASTPRAGSYEQYF
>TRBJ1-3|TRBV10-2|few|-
TGCGCCAGCAGTCCCAGACACGACTCTGGAAACACCATATATTTT
CASSPRHDSGNTIYF
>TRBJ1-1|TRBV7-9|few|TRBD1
TGTGCCAGCAGCGCAAGACAGGGTCGGGGAAACACTGAAGCTTTCTTT
CASSARQGRGNTEAFF
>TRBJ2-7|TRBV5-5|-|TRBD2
TGTGCCAGCAGCCCAGGACTAGTTGTGTCCTACGAGCAGTACTTC
CASSPGLVVSYEQYF
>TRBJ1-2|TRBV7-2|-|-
TGTGCCAGCAGCTTAGATTGGATTCCTGGATTCGATGGCTACACCTTC
CASSLDWIPGFDGYTF
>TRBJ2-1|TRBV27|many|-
TGTGCCAGCAGTTACCGCCCGACCCAAAACTACAATGAGCAGTTCTTC
CASSYRPTQNYNEQFF
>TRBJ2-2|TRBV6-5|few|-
TGTGCCAGCCGACGGACATTCGGGGGCGGGGAGCCGTTTTTT
CASRRTFGGGEPFF